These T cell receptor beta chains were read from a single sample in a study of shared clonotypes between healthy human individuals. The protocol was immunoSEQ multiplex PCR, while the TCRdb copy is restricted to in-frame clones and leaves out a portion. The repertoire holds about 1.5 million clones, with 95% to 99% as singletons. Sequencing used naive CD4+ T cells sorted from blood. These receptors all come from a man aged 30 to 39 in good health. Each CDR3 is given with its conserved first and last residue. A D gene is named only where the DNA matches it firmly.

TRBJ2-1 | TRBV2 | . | CASSVGTGDPYNEQFF | TGTGCCAGCAGTGTAGGAACGGGAGACCCCTACAATGAGCAGTTCTTC
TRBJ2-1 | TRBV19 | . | CASTGSNPYNEQFF | TGTGCCAGCACCGGTTCTAACCCCTACAATGAGCAGTTCTTC
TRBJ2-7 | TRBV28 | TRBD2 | CASTAGSGRSIRYEQYF | TGTGCCAGCACCGCGGGCAGCGGGAGGAGTATCCGCTACGAGCAGTACTTC
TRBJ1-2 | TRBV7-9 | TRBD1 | CASSQKQGPNYGYTF | TGTGCCAGCAGCCAAAAACAGGGGCCTAACTATGGCTACACCTTC
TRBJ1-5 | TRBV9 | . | CASSSPGPQHF | TGTGCCAGCAGCTCCCCTGGCCCCCAGCATTTT
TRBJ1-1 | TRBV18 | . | CASSPAQREAFF | TGTGCCAGCTCACCGGCCCAAAGGGAAGCTTTCTTT
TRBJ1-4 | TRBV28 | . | CASSRDGVVSLFF | TGTGCCAGCAGTAGGGATGGGGTTGTGAGTTTGTTTTTT
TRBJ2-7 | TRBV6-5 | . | CASRVGLRAYEQYF | TGTGCCAGCCGCGTAGGTCTCCGCGCCTACGAGCAGTACTTC
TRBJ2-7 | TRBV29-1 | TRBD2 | CSVGVLAGSYEQYF | TGCAGCGTGGGGGTGCTAGCGGGGTCCTACGAGCAGTACTTC
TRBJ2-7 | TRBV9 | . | CASSFDAAYEQYF | TGTGCCAGCAGCTTCGACGCTGCCTACGAGCAGTACTTC
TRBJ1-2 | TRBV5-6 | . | CASSNRGRLNYGYTF | TGTGCCAGCAGTAATAGGGGACGATTAAACTATGGCTACACCTTC
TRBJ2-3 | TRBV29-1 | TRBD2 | CSVERASGRDTQYF | TGCAGCGTTGAGAGGGCTAGCGGGAGAGATACGCAGTATTTT
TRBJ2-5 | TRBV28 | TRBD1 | CASSPSGGRETQYF | TGTGCCAGCAGTCCCTCAGGGGGCAGAGAGACCCAGTACTTC
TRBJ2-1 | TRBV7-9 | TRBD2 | CASSLLVAGEQFF | TGTGCCAGCAGCTTATTGGTAGCGGGAGAGCAGTTCTTC
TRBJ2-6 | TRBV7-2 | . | CASSLSAGSSGANVLTF | TGTGCCAGCAGCTTATCGGCCGGAAGCTCTGGGGCCAACGTCCTGACTTTC
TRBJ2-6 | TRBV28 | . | CASGPHLGSGANVLTF | TGTGCCAGCGGTCCTCATCTAGGGTCTGGGGCCAACGTCCTGACTTTC
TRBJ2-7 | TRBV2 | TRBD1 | CARGQGALEQYF | TGTGCCAGAGGACAGGGGGCCCTCGAGCAGTACTTC
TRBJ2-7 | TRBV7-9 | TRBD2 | CASSWRGGSSYEQYF | TGTGCCAGCAGCTGGAGAGGCGGGAGTTCGTACGAGCAGTACTTC
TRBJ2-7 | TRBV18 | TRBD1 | CASSLKGGQRFYEQYF | TGTGCCAGCTCGCTTAAAGGGGGACAGAGATTCTACGAGCAGTACTTC
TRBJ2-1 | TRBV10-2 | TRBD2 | CAVREGNEQFF | TGCGCGGTCCGGGAGGGCAATGAGCAGTTCTTC
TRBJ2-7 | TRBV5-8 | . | CASSPGVLPSHEQYF | TGTGCCAGCAGCCCCGGGGTTCTCCCATCCCACGAGCAGTACTTC
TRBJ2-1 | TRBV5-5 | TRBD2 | CASSLSGTSGHNEQFF | TGTGCCAGCAGCCTGTCCGGGACTAGCGGACACAATGAGCAGTTCTTC
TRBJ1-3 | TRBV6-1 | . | CASSLGNTIYF | TGTGCCAGCAGTCTGGGAAACACCATATATTTT
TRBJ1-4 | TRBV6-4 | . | CASREFGRREEKLFF | TGTGCCAGCAGAGAATTTGGACGAAGGGAGGAAAAACTGTTTTTT
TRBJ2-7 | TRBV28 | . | CASSLPRGAYEQYF | TGTGCCAGCAGTTTACCCCGGGGCGCCTACGAGCAGTACTTC
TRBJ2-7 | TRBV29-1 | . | CSVEDREAGYEQYF | TGCAGCGTTGAAGATCGCGAGGCCGGGTACGAGCAGTACTTC